The rows below give T cell receptor beta chains drawn from one sample of a study of patients and donors after allogeneic stem cell transplantation. MiXCR, applied by TCRdb to the RT-PCR reads, yields one record per CDR3 protein. The table lists about 400,000 distinct CDR3 sequences, 16% of them singletons. Sequenced sample: blood, either unsorted or a sorted T cell fraction (not recorded which). The receptor source for this set is a human donor who was either an allogeneic HSCT recipient or a stem cell or donor lymphocyte infusion donor (not recorded which). It is not recorded whose cells these are; they may come from a transplant donor. Each CDR3 is given with its conserved first and last residue. The D gene is left open where the match is weak. Clone size, where shown, is once, few, many, or a class for clones that have expanded.

CASSSNPRGAGANVLTF TGTGCCAGTAGTTCTAACCCTCGGGGAGCAGGGGCCAACGTCCTGACTTTC TRBV19 . . TRBJ2-6
CASSLVRSAGVRDTQYF TGCGCCAGCAGCTTGGTTCGGAGCGCGGGAGTTAGAGATACGCAGTATTTT TRBV5-1 many TRBD2 TRBJ2-3
CASIRWLGQGVQETQYF TGTGCCAGCATCAGATGGCTGGGACAGGGGGTTCAAGAGACCCAGTACTTC TRBV21-1 . . TRBJ2-5
CSALGRTTQYF TGCAGTGCCCTCGGGAGAACCACTCAGTACTTC TRBV20-1 few . TRBJ2-4
CAWSGGDVDYNEQFF TGTGCCTGGAGTGGGGGAGACGTCGACTACAATGAGCAGTTCTTC TRBV30 . . TRBJ2-1
CARRQERMAEAFF TGTGCCAGGAGACAAGAACGGATGGCTGAAGCTTTCTTT TRBV6-1 few . TRBJ1-1
CSLGGSKADTQYF TGCAGTTTGGGCGGGAGTAAGGCAGATACGCAGTATTTT TRBV20-1 . TRBD2 TRBJ2-3
CASSGRAHNEQFF TGTGCCAGCAGTGGGCGGGCTCACAATGAGCAGTTCTTC TRBV25-1 . . TRBJ2-1
CASSAADTGHGGYTF TGTGCCAGCAGTGCGGCCGATACGGGTCATGGGGGCTACACCTTC TRBV6-1 few . TRBJ1-2
CSAREITGASSTEAFF TGCAGTGCTAGAGAAATTACCGGGGCCTCGAGCACTGAAGCTTTCTTT TRBV20-1 . . TRBJ1-1
CASILSGSGRNEQFF TGTGCCAGCATCCTTAGCGGGAGCGGCCGAAATGAGCAGTTCTTC TRBV12-3/TRBV12-4 few TRBD2 TRBJ2-1
CASTDKGGQVNTEAFF TGCGCCAGCACCGACAAGGGGGGACAGGTGAACACTGAAGCTTTCTTT TRBV5-1 . TRBD1 TRBJ1-1
CATSGETGELFF TGTGCCACCTCAGGGGAAACCGGGGAGCTGTTTTTT TRBV24-1 . . TRBJ2-2